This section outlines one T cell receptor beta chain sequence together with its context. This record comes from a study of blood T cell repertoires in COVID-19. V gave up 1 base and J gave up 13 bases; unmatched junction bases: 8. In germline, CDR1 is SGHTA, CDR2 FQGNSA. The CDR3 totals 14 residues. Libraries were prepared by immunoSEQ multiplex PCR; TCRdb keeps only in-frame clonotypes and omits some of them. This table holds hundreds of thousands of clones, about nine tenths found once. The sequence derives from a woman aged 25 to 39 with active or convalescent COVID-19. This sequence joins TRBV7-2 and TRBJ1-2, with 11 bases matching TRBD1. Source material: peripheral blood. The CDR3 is CASSLGPPDRGPTF. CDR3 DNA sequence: TGTGCCAGCAGCTTAGGCCCCCCGGACAGGGGGCCCACCTTC. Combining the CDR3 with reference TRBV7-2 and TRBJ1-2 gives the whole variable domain GAGVSQSPSNKVTEKGKDVELRCDPISGHTALYWYRQSLGQGLEFLIYFQGNSAPDKSGLPSDRFSAERTGGSVSTLTIQRTQQEDSAVYLCASSLGPPDRGPTFGSGTRLTVV.